This T cell receptor beta chain came from a study of cytomegalovirus exposure and HLA in healthy donors. CDR1 is LNHNV and CDR2 is YYDKDF in the germline V gene (reference sequence). This CDR3 contains 11 residues. The J segment lost 8 bases and the V segment lost 3 bases, leaving 0 bases of the junction unmatched. Amplification used 60 Vbeta primers and 13 Jbeta primers. The table came from immunoSEQ multiplex PCR; TCRdb's copy has only in-frame clones and leaves some out. The profile shows about 220,000 clones, more than 65% of them singletons. Source material: PBMCs. This TCR derives from a man younger than 35 in good health and CMV-seronegative. This chain joins TRBV15 and TRBJ1-1; 7 bases are a match to TRBD1. The CDR3 loop reads CATSRTGEAFF. As DNA, the CDR3 is TGTGCCACCAGCAGGACAGGGGAAGCTTTCTTT.